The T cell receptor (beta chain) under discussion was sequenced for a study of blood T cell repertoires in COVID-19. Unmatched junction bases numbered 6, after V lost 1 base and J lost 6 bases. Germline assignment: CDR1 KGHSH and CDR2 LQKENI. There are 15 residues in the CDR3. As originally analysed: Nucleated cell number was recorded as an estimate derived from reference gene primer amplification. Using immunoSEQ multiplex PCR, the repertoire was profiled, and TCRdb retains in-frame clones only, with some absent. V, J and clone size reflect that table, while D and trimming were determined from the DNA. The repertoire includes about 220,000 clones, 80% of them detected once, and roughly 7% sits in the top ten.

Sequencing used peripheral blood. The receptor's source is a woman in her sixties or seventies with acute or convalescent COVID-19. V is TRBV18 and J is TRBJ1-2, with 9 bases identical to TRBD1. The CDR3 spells CASSPLTGTGNGYTF. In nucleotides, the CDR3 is TGTGCCAGCTCACCACTGACCGGGACAGGGAATGGCTACACCTTC.